This T cell receptor (beta chain) was observed in a study of CD8+ T cells in alopecia areata. The CDR3 contains 14 residues. J gave up 8 bases and V 0 bases, and 2 bases lay outside the gene matches. The germline CDR1 and CDR2 sequences are GTSNPN and SVGIG (reference sequence). The treatment was: oral pan-JAK inhibitor, 5-10 mg twice daily. In each case, RNA was isolated and then reverse transcribed into cDNA as the sequencing template. Data came from immunoSEQ multiplex PCR; TCRdb stores just in-frame clones and leaves some out. The sample includes roughly 200,000 clones, 40% to 45% seen only once; the top ten take about 2.6%.

The chain recombines TRBV30 with TRBJ2-2; 11 nucleotides agree with TRBD2. The sequence derives from a human donor with alopecia areata. This sample comprised CD4+ T cells sorted from blood, obtained at approximately week 39, from a patient treated with tofacitinib. The DNA of the CDR3 is TGTGCCTGGAGTGTACTAGCGGGAGCGGGGGAGCTGTTTTTT. Encoded protein: CAWSVLAGAGELFF.